The 21 T cell receptor beta chains listed next were all sequenced from one sample in a study of B cell selection in AIRE deficiency. Using immunoSEQ multiplex PCR, the repertoire was profiled, and TCRdb retains in-frame clones only, with some absent. The repertoire holds 20,000 to 25,000 clones, with approximately 94% as singletons. Regulatory T cells were sorted as CD4+CD25hiCD127low/negative cells. The sequenced material came from Tregs sorted from PBMCs. These receptors originate from a human donor with AIRE deficiency.

The chain links TRBV7-2 to TRBJ2-5, with 8 bases identical to TRBD2. The V gene's germline CDR1 is SGHTA and CDR2 FQGNSA. With 5 bases clipped from V and 7 bases from J, the junction kept 0 bases outside the gene matches. The CDR3 totals 11 residues. The CDR3 nucleotides are TGTGCCAGCAGCAGCGGGAGGACCCAGTACTTC. Translating it yields CASSSGRTQYF.

The chain links TRBV7-9 to TRBJ2-5; D gene ambiguous. The CDR3 length is 13 residues. Trimming removed 6 bases from V and 7 bases from J, with 15 bases in between. Germline CDR1 and CDR2: SEHNR and FQNEAQ (reference sequence). CDR3 in amino acids: CASSSIVSVTQYF. DNA for the CDR3: TGTGCCAGCAGTTCCATAGTTTCAGTGACCCAGTACTTC.

The J gene is TRBJ2-7, the V gene TRBV14; maybe TRBD2 (6 bases). The CDR3 sequence is 15 residues long. Looked up from germline, CDR1 is SGHDN and CDR2 is FVKESK. V dropped 0 bases and J dropped 3 bases, with 12 bases sitting between them. The CDR3 sequence is CASSQDLAFYYEQYF. In nucleotides, the CDR3 is TGTGCCAGCAGCCAAGATCTAGCGTTCTACTACGAGCAGTACTTC.

This chain joins TRBV5-1 and TRBJ2-7; D gene uncertain. CDR3 length: 14 amino acids. From germline, CDR1 is SGHRS and CDR2 YFSETQ. V was trimmed by 0 bases and J by 2 bases, leaving 9 bases between them. The CDR3 protein is CASSLGLETYEQYF. Written as DNA, the CDR3 is TGCGCCAGCAGCTTGGGACTTGAGACCTACGAGCAGTACTTC.

V is TRBV9 and J is TRBJ2-3, with 7 bases identical to TRBD2. CDR1 is SGDLS, CDR2 YYNGEE, per germline. CDR3 length: 16 residues. The J segment lost 2 bases and the V segment lost 0 bases, leaving 6 bases of the junction unmatched. CDR3 nucleotides: TGTGCCAGCAGCGTAGAGGGACTAATACCCACAGATACGCAGTATTTT. Amino acids: CASSVEGLIPTDTQYF.

This chain uses TRBV11-2 with TRBJ2-7, with D uncertain. This CDR3 has 16 residues. Per the germline V gene, CDR1 is SGHAT and CDR2 is FQNNGV. The ends were cut back, 5 bases at V and 3 bases at J, with 20 bases in the middle. Here the CDR3 reads CASSTKLGLIVYEQYF. CDR3 nucleotides: TGTGCCAGCAGCACGAAATTAGGTCTTATAGTCTACGAGCAGTACTTC. Supplemented by reference TRBV11-2 and TRBJ2-7, the full variable domain reads EAGVAQSPRYKIIEKRQSVAFWCNPISGHATLYWYQQILGQGPKLLIQFQNNGVVDDSQLPKDRFSAERLKGVDSTLKIQPAKLEDSAVYLCASSTKLGLIVYEQYFGPGTRLTVT.

The chain is built from TRBV7-2 and TRBJ2-7, with unresolved D. V was trimmed by 1 base and J by 5 bases, leaving 6 bases between them. The CDR3 totals 12 residues. The germline V gene has CDR1 SGHTA and CDR2 FQGNSA. Written as DNA, the CDR3 is TGTGCCAGCAGCTTAGAGCTTAACGAGCAGTACTTC. It translates to CASSLELNEQYF.

The chain links TRBV7-9 to TRBJ2-4; no definite D call. The germline CDR1 and CDR2 sequences are SEHNR and FQNEAQ (reference sequence). Trimming removed 6 bases at V and 5 bases at J, with 14 bases between. This CDR3 contains 14 residues. The CDR3 here is CASRRPVGENIQYF. The CDR3 bases are TGTGCCAGCAGACGACCCGTAGGCGAAAACATTCAGTACTTC. Based on the CDR3 plus reference TRBV7-9 and TRBJ2-4, the full variable domain is DTGVSQNPRHKITKRGQNVTFRCDPISEHNRLYWYRQTLGQGPEFLTYFQNEAQLEKSRLLSDRFSAERPKGSFSTLEIQRTEQGDSAMYLCASRRPVGENIQYFGAGTRLSVL.

DNA of the CDR3: TGTGCCAGCAGCTTGTGGCGGGACACAGATACGCAGTATTTT. It yields the protein CASSLWRDTDTQYF. V is TRBV5-8 and J is TRBJ2-3, with D maybe TRBD2 (6 bases). Trimming pared 1 base from V and 2 bases from J, leaving 8 bases between. This CDR3 contains 14 residues. Per the germline V gene, CDR1 is SGHTS and CDR2 is YDEGEE.

The chain uses TRBV29-1 and TRBJ1-1; D unresolved. The CDR3 loop spans 14 amino acids. V lost 4 bases and J 5 bases, leaving 17 bases between the germline ends. CDR1 and CDR2 from the germline V gene are SQVTM and ANQGSEA. The DNA of the CDR3 is TGCAGCGTTGGAATGCCCGGGGTGGGGACTGAAGCTTTCTTT. Amino acid sequence: CSVGMPGVGTEAFF.

This clone is a singleton in its sample. The V call is TRBV6-5, the J call TRBJ1-2; 9 bases fit TRBD1. The CDR3 loop spans 15 amino acids. With V trimmed by 6 bases and J by 4 bases, 9 bases remained unmatched. Germline V gene sequence: CDR1 MNHEY, CDR2 SVGAGI. The CDR3: CASSPTGGAGYGYTF. The CDR3 DNA reads as TGTGCCAGCAGCCCTACAGGGGGCGCTGGCTATGGCTACACCTTC.

This clone was picked up one time. This chain uses TRBV4-3 with TRBJ1-5; D uncertain. The CDR3 spans 13 residues. V was shortened by 3 bases and J by 7 bases, with 10 bases between the two germline ends. Germline loops: CDR1 LGHNA, CDR2 YSLEER. The CDR3 sequence: CASSQEHLQPQHF. The CDR3 coding sequence is TGCGCCAGCAGCCAGGAGCATTTGCAGCCCCAGCATTTT.

The chain recombines TRBV6-5 with TRBJ1-1, with D possibly matching TRBD1 (5 bases). V lost 5 bases to trimming and J lost 11 bases, with 15 bases between them. The CDR3 is 12 residues long. CDR1 is MNHEY and CDR2 is SVGAGI in the germline V gene. The CDR3 DNA reads TGTGCCAGCAGTGGCCCGGGGCAGCGCGCTTTCTTT. This codes for CASSGPGQRAFF.

This chain uses TRBV19 with TRBJ2-2, with D possibly matching TRBD1 (5 bases). CDR1 LNHDA and CDR2 SQIVND come from the germline V gene (reference sequence). V lost 6 bases and J lost 3, with 17 bases in between. The CDR3 extends over 16 amino acids. The CDR3: CASRRPAGRYTGELFF. In DNA, the CDR3 is TGTGCCAGTAGGAGACCGGCAGGGCGTTACACCGGGGAGCTGTTTTTT. The full variable domain, in which reference TRBV19 and TRBJ2-2 provide the parts outside the CDR3, is DGGITQSPKYLFRKEGQNVTLSCEQNLNHDAMYWYRQDPGQGLRLIYYSQIVNDFQKGDIAEGYSVSREKKESFPLTVTSAQKNPTAFYLCASRRPAGRYTGELFFGEGSRLTVL.

The CDR3 coding sequence is TGTGCCAGCAGTTTGGACCTAGACAGGGGAAGAGATACGCAGTATTTT. It codes for CASSLDLDRGRDTQYF. The chain links TRBV28 to TRBJ2-3; 8 bases map to TRBD1. Germline V lookup: CDR1 MDHEN, CDR2 SYDVKM. The CDR3 extends over 16 amino acids. V was clipped by 3 bases and J by 5 bases; unmatched bases: 10. Together with reference TRBV28 and TRBJ2-3, the CDR3 gives the full variable domain: DVKVTQSSRYLVKRTGEKVFLECVQDMDHENMFWYRQDPGLGLRLIYFSYDVKMKEKGDIPEGYSVSREKKERFSLILESASTNQTSMYLCASSLDLDRGRDTQYFGPGTRLTVL.

The chain uses TRBV2 and TRBJ1-5; 8 bases are a match to TRBD1. Trimming at V came to 5 bases and at J to 2 bases, leaving 5 bases not matched to a gene. CDR3 length: 15 residues. The germline V gene encodes CDR1 SNHLY and CDR2 FYNNEI. CDR3 sequence reads: CASSSGGAGNQPQHF. The CDR3 coding sequence is TGTGCCAGCAGTTCAGGGGGCGCGGGCAATCAGCCCCAGCATTTT.

The chain is built from TRBV11-2 and TRBJ2-1; unclear D gene. CDR3 length equals 13 residues. Germline values: CDR1 SGHAT, CDR2 FQNNGV. V was trimmed by 4 bases and J by 2 bases, leaving 6 bases between them. The CDR3 is CASSSRAYNEQFF. The CDR3 nucleotides are TGTGCCAGCAGCTCCCGGGCCTACAATGAGCAGTTCTTC.

This rearrangement joins TRBV29-1 to TRBJ2-1; the D call may be TRBD1 or TRBD2 (5 bases each). V lost 2 bases and J 1 base, leaving 9 bases between the germline ends. From germline, CDR1 is SQVTM and CDR2 ANQGSEA. This CDR3 spans 14 amino acids. CDR3 protein: CSVERGASYNEQFF. CDR3 nucleotide sequence: TGCAGCGTTGAAAGAGGGGCGTCCTACAATGAGCAGTTCTTC.

The chain has TRBV7-9 and TRBJ1-2; D not certain. The ends were cut back, 0 bases at V and 4 bases at J, with 15 bases in the middle. The CDR3 is made up of 16 amino acids. Germline V lookup: CDR1 SEHNR, CDR2 FQNEAQ (reference sequence). DNA of the CDR3: TGTGCCAGCAGCTTAGCGCCGGGCACTAGCTCCTATGGCTACACCTTC. Its protein is CASSLAPGTSSYGYTF.

The genes are TRBV28 and TRBJ2-7, with 8 bases lining up with TRBD2. CDR3 size: 12 residues. Germline V CDR1 and CDR2: MDHEN, SYDVKM. V lost 4 bases to trimming and J lost 10 bases; unmatched junction nucleotides: 6. In DNA, the CDR3 is TGTGCCAGCAGTTATGGTAGGACTAGCCAGTACTTC. Translation: CASSYGRTSQYF.

The chain recombines TRBV7-6 with TRBJ2-2, with TRBD2 identical over 8 bases. Germline loops: CDR1 SGHVS, CDR2 FNYEAQ. The CDR3 is 16 residues long. V lost 0 bases, J lost 2 bases, and 2 bases stayed unmatched. DNA for the CDR3: TGTGCCAGCAGCTTAGCCGGGAGGGCCAACACCGGGGAGCTGTTTTTT. Amino acids: CASSLAGRANTGELFF.